Following are 21 T cell receptor beta chains from one sample sequenced in a study of early T cells in non-severe SARS-CoV-2 infection. MiXCR was run by TCRdb on the 5' RACE reads, yielding one entry per CDR3 protein. The data hold about 83,000 distinct CDR3 sequences, with roughly an eighth observed a single time. The sequencing input was whole blood. These receptors came from an adult who was a healthcare worker with PCR-confirmed SARS-CoV-2 infection or an uninfected control (not recorded which).

This clonotype was seen only a few times. The rearrangement joins TRBV29-1 to TRBJ2-7, with no clear D. CDR1 is SQVTM, CDR2 ANQGSEA, per germline. The V end lost 1 base, the J end lost 2 bases, and 3 bases lay between the germline ends. The CDR3 length is 11 residues. This CDR3 reads CSVEGAYEQYF. The CDR3, as DNA: TGCAGCGTTGAAGGAGCCTACGAGCAGTACTTC.

With respect to this clonotype: One end of the junction fails to match germline, which may point to a read error. The chain couples TRBV28 to TRBJ2-3; tentative D call: TRBD1 (5 bases). The CDR3 has 15 residues. Per the germline V gene, CDR1 is MDHEN and CDR2 is SYDVKM. CDR3 nucleotides: TGTGCCAGCAGTTTTCCCTCCCTCAGGGAAGATATGCAGTATTTT. Translated, it gives CASSFPSLREDMQYF. The entire variable domain, with the rest obtained from reference TRBV28 and TRBJ2-3, is as follows: DVKVTQSSRYLVKRTGEKVFLECVQDMDHENMFWYRQDPGLGLRLIYFSYDVKMKEKGDIPEGYSVSREKKERFSLILESASTNQTSMYLCASSFPSLREDMQYFGPGTRLTVL.

This clonotype has only a few counts. V and J are TRBV29-1 and TRBJ2-3; TRBD2 matches 13 bases. V lost 4 bases and J lost 0; bases outside the gene matches: 4. The CDR3 spans 16 residues. Germline V gene data show CDR1 as SQVTM and CDR2 as ANQGSEA. As DNA, the CDR3 is TGCAGCGTTGGGGGACTAGCGGGAATAAGCACAGATACGCAGTATTTT. Its protein is CSVGGLAGISTDTQYF.

The sample holds a few counts of this clonotype. J is TRBJ2-1 and V is TRBV7-3; 9 bases match TRBD2. The CDR3 totals 15 residues. V trimming: 5 bases; J trimming: 2 bases; junction bases outside the gene matches: 4. Germline assignment: CDR1 SGHTA and CDR2 FQGTGA. The DNA of the CDR3 is TGTGCCAGCAGCCTACGGACTAGCGCCTACAATGAGCAGTTCTTC. This codes for CASSLRTSAYNEQFF.

This clonotype was counted many times. V is TRBV4-3 and J is TRBJ2-7; D not certain. Germline lookup yields CDR1 LGHNA and CDR2 YSLEER. The CDR3 has 13 amino acids. V lost 0 bases to trimming and J lost 6 bases, with 9 bases between them. The CDR3: CASSQDPGREQYF. The CDR3 DNA sequence: TGCGCCAGCAGCCAAGATCCGGGCCGCGAGCAGTACTTC.

This clonotype was seen only a few times. The gene calls are TRBV18 and TRBJ2-7; 7 nucleotides match TRBD1. The V segment lost 0 bases and the J segment 3 bases; nucleotides outside the gene matches: 5. This CDR3 spans 15 amino acids. Germline lookup yields CDR1 KGHSH and CDR2 LQKENI. CDR3 sequence (DNA): TGTGCCAGCTCACCACCGGGCAGGGGGAGCTACGAGCAGTACTTC. Amino acid sequence: CASSPPGRGSYEQYF.

This rearrangement joins TRBV27 to TRBJ2-2, with 8 bases matching TRBD2. Germline V gene data show CDR1 as MNHEY and CDR2 as SMNVEV (reference sequence). This CDR3 region has 15 residues. The V gene end was trimmed by 7 bases and the J gene end by 6 bases; junction bases not matched to a gene: 10. This CDR3 is CASTTSGRFAGELFF. Written as DNA, the CDR3 is TGTGCCAGCACCACGAGCGGGAGATTCGCCGGGGAGCTGTTTTTT.

Only a few counts were recorded for this clonotype. The chain recombines TRBV6-1 with TRBJ2-7, with 10 bases matching TRBD2. Trimming took 8 bases from V and 1 from J; bases not matched to a gene: 14. The CDR3 loop spans 17 amino acids. CDR1 and CDR2 from the germline V gene are MNHNS and SASEGT. The CDR3 loop is CASSERVAGGGSYEQYF. CDR3 nucleotide sequence: TGTGCCAGCTCCGAGCGGGTAGCGGGAGGTGGTTCCTACGAGCAGTACTTC.

Only a few counts were recorded for this clonotype. The chain's CDR3 is CASSRLGGASSYEQYF. CDR3 DNA sequence: TGTGCCAGCAGCCGTTTGGGGGGGGCTTCCTCCTACGAGCAGTACTTC. The chain couples TRBV7-2 to TRBJ2-7; a possible D gene is TRBD2 (7 bases). There are 16 residues in the CDR3. The germline V gene encodes CDR1 SGHTA and CDR2 FQGNSA. V lost 5 bases to trimming and J lost 0 bases, with 17 bases between them.

The V and J genes are TRBV7-2 and TRBJ2-7, with D perhaps assigned TRBD1 or TRBD2 (5 bases each). The CDR3 contains 15 residues. Trimming cost V 2 bases and J 7 bases, with 18 bases left between them. Germline loops: CDR1 SGHTA, CDR2 FQGNSA. The CDR3 loop reads CASSLIEGPDLEQYF. In DNA form, the CDR3 reads TGTGCCAGCAGCTTAATCGAGGGGCCAGACCTGGAGCAGTACTTC.

The table lists this clonotype with many counts. The chain has TRBV29-1 and TRBJ1-5; D ambiguous. Germline loops: CDR1 SQVTM, CDR2 ANQGSEA. V gave up 3 bases and J gave up 7 bases, with 13 bases separating them. The CDR3 length is 13 residues. This CDR3 is CSVEDARGQPQHF. The CDR3 bases are TGCAGCGTTGAGGACGCCCGTGGACAGCCCCAGCATTTT.

This chain joins TRBV4-1 and TRBJ2-1; 9 nucleotides match TRBD2. Germline CDR1 and CDR2: MGHRA and YSYEKL. With V trimmed by 3 bases and J by 6 bases, 9 bases remained unmatched. The CDR3 has 16 residues. The CDR3 region has the DNA TGCGCCAGCAGCCACCCCGGGACTAGCCTCTCCAATGAGCAGTTCTTC. It specifies CASSHPGTSLSNEQFF.

The rearrangement joins TRBV6-2 or TRBV6-3 to TRBJ2-1; 11 bases align to TRBD1. The V and J ends lost 2 bases and 1 base, in that order; junction bases with no gene match: 10. Germline CDR1 is MNHEY and CDR2 is SVGEGT. This CDR3 is 19 amino acids long. The CDR3 protein is CASSYHRTGGVGSYNEQFF. The DNA for the CDR3 is TGTGCCAGCAGTTACCATAGGACAGGGGGCGTCGGGTCCTACAATGAGCAGTTCTTC.

The gene calls are TRBV4-1 and TRBJ2-5; D is unclear. Trimming stripped 4 bases from V and 1 base from J, with 19 bases between. The CDR3 spans 17 residues. Germline V gene lookup returns CDR1 MGHRA and CDR2 YSYEKL. The CDR3 spells CASSPTALGTSQETQYF. The CDR3 DNA follows: TGCGCCAGCAGCCCCACCGCTCTTGGTACAAGCCAAGAGACCCAGTACTTC.

The sample holds many counts of this clonotype. The CDR3 DNA is TGTGCCAGCAGCGCCTCCAGGGGGCGCTCAGAGACCCAGTACTTC. Translating it yields CASSASRGRSETQYF. The chain has TRBV13 and TRBJ2-5; 8 positions match TRBD1. Germline V gives CDR1 PRHDT, CDR2 FYEKMQ (reference sequence). V lost 5 bases to trimming and J lost 4 bases; unmatched junction nucleotides: 9. The CDR3 length is 15 residues.

This chain connects TRBV29-1 to TRBJ2-7; D may be TRBD1 (5 bases). Per the germline V gene, CDR1 is SQVTM and CDR2 is ANQGSEA. The V and J ends lost 7 bases and 7 bases respectively, with 26 bases between them. CDR3 length: 15 residues. The DNA of the CDR3 is TGCAGCGGAACAAGGGGTTACGGAGCAATTCGGGAGCAGTACTTC. As protein: CSGTRGYGAIREQYF.

This clonotype has ten or more counts. The chain couples TRBV5-6 to TRBJ1-1; maybe TRBD1 (6 bases). This CDR3 is built from 17 residues. Germline V CDR1 and CDR2: SGHDT, YYEEEE. V gave up 0 bases and J gave up 7 bases, with 22 bases separating them. This CDR3 is CASSLETGARVPLEAFF. In DNA, the CDR3 is TGTGCCAGCAGCTTGGAAACGGGGGCGCGGGTACCACTTGAAGCTTTCTTT.

This chain connects TRBV4-3 to TRBJ2-1; D gene unclear. Germline-derived CDR1 and CDR2 are LGHNA and YSLEER. V gave up 3 bases and J gave up 10 bases, with 22 bases separating them. The length of the CDR3 is 16 residues. The CDR3 DNA is TGCGCCAGCAGCCACGCATCTCCGGCGTACATGGGGGAGCAGTTCTTC. Its protein is CASSHASPAYMGEQFF.

This clonotype was recorded at least ten times. The rearrangement links TRBV24-1 to TRBJ2-5, with D possibly called TRBD1 or TRBD2 (5 bases each). Germline values: CDR1 KGHDR, CDR2 SFDVKD. The CDR3 is made up of 15 amino acids. V was cut by 2 bases and J by 2 bases, with 11 bases left in between. CDR3 loop: CATSDSGTAQETQYF. The DNA for the CDR3 is TGTGCCACCAGTGATTCCGGGACGGCTCAAGAGACCCAGTACTTC.

Here the CDR3 reads CSAVGQDTSSYEQYF. Here the CDR3 DNA reads TGCAGTGCCGTGGGGCAGGATACCTCCTCCTACGAGCAGTACTTC. The chain is built from TRBV20-1 and TRBJ2-7; TRBD1 is a possible D gene (5 bases). The CDR3 sequence is 15 residues long. V was pared by 6 bases and J by 0 bases, with 18 bases between. Germline values: CDR1 DFQATT, CDR2 SNEGSKA (reference sequence).

This clonotype occurred a few times. The chain recombines TRBV9 with TRBJ2-3; no clear D gene. The V gene lost 3 bases and the J gene lost 2 bases, with 4 bases spanning the gap. There are 12 residues in the CDR3. Germline lookup yields CDR1 SGDLS and CDR2 YYNGEE. The CDR3 sequence: CASSAYTDTQYF. The CDR3 DNA sequence: TGTGCCAGCAGCGCCTACACAGATACGCAGTATTTT.